Each of the 23 T cell receptor beta chains below was sequenced from the same sample in a study of memory CD8 T cells in hepatitis C reinfection. Profiling relied on immunoSEQ multiplex PCR, and the TCRdb table lists in-frame clones only, not all of them. The sample shows some 50,000 clones, nearly 90% of them seen only once. Time point of the sample: late/post reinfection, 12 to 24 weeks after detection. TCR sequencing was done directly ex vivo on sorted cells, without expansion in vitro. The sample was naive CD8+ T cells sorted from blood. The receptor set was obtained from a man between 18 and 29 years old with hepatitis C virus infection.

The chain employs TRBV27 and TRBJ2-1, with a possible D match to TRBD1 (5 bases). V was pared by 2 bases and J by 4 bases, with 12 bases between. There are 15 residues in the CDR3. Germline V CDR1 and CDR2: MNHEY, SMNVEV (reference sequence). As DNA, the CDR3 is TGTGCCAGCAGTTTAACCCTGGACATTTACAATGAGCAGTTCTTC. This translates into CASSLTLDIYNEQFF.

This clone has more than one count but fewer than ten. This chain joins TRBV6-6 and TRBJ2-7; a weak D match, TRBD1 (6 bases). The germline V and J ends were trimmed by 2 bases and 2 bases, with 10 bases remaining between them. The CDR3 covers 14 residues. The germline gives CDR1 MNHNY, CDR2 SVGAGI (reference sequence). The CDR3 nucleotides read TGTGCCAGCAGTTACGGGGACACCACCTACGAGCAGTACTTC. The encoded protein is CASSYGDTTYEQYF.

The chain links TRBV29-1 to TRBJ2-3; 8 nucleotides match TRBD1. This CDR3 spans 14 amino acids. With V trimmed by 5 bases and J by 2 bases, 6 bases remained unmatched. CDR1 SQVTM and CDR2 ANQGSEA come from the germline V gene. The CDR3 DNA reads as TGCAGCGTTCAAGGGACAGGATTCACAGATACGCAGTATTTT. Translated: CSVQGTGFTDTQYF.

V is TRBV5-4 and J is TRBJ2-7; 9 positions agree with TRBD1. CDR3 length: 14 residues. V dropped 3 bases and J dropped 6; count of bases not matched to a gene: 7. Germline lookup yields CDR1 SGHNT and CDR2 YYREEE (reference sequence). In nucleotides, the CDR3 is TGTGCCAGCAGCTCAGGGACAGGGACGGGCGAGCAGTACTTC. This gives the protein CASSSGTGTGEQYF.

The chain links TRBV29-1 to TRBJ1-4; TRBD1 matches 11 bases. Trimming at V came to 5 bases and at J to 7 bases, leaving 9 bases not matched to a gene. This CDR3 has 15 residues. Per germline, CDR1 SQVTM and CDR2 ANQGSEA. The CDR3 reads CSVFNTGTGGEKLFF. CDR3 bases: TGCAGCGTTTTCAACACCGGGACAGGGGGTGAAAAACTGTTTTTT.

This chain joins TRBV10-3 and TRBJ2-7, with 9 bases that match TRBD1. Trimming took 3 bases from V and 5 from J; bases not matched to a gene: 5. The CDR3 has 14 residues. Germline V CDR1 and CDR2: ENHRY, SYGVKD. CDR3 residues: CAISEPGQGNEQYF. CDR3 DNA sequence: TGTGCCATCAGTGAACCCGGACAGGGGAACGAGCAGTACTTC.

This chain connects TRBV4-3 to TRBJ2-3; 7 bases are shared with TRBD2. This CDR3 has 17 amino acids. V was pared by 0 bases and J by 2 bases, with 8 bases of the junction left unmatched. Germline CDR1 and CDR2: LGHNA and YSLEER. CDR3 residues: CASSQDGPGTITDTQYF. The CDR3 nucleotides read TGCGCCAGCAGCCAAGATGGACCCGGGACTATCACAGATACGCAGTATTTT.

This chain uses TRBV4-1 with TRBJ2-1; weak D call: TRBD1 (6 bases). V was trimmed by 4 bases and J by 4 bases, leaving 14 bases between them. This CDR3 is built from 15 residues. CDR1 and CDR2 from the germline V gene are MGHRA and YSYEKL. The CDR3 region is CASSPSGAQYNEQFF. The CDR3, as DNA: TGCGCCAGCAGCCCCTCAGGGGCTCAATACAATGAGCAGTTCTTC.

J is TRBJ2-4 and V is TRBV10-3, with 8 bases matching TRBD1. With 11 bases clipped from V and 2 bases from J, the junction kept 11 bases outside the gene matches. CDR1 is ENHRY and CDR2 is SYGVKD in the germline V gene. The CDR3 length is 15 residues. CDR3 nucleotide sequence: TGTGCCCCCGGCGGGGCAGGGGGCCCCAAAAACATTCAGTACTTC. Protein product: CAPGGAGGPKNIQYF.

The J gene is TRBJ2-3, the V gene TRBV5-4, with TRBD1 matching 9 bases. Germline V gene sequence: CDR1 SGHNT, CDR2 YYREEE (reference sequence). With V trimmed by 0 bases and J by 1 base, 9 bases remained unmatched. CDR3 length: 18 amino acids. In nucleotides, the CDR3 is TGTGCCAGCAGCTTGGAAATTACAGGGGGCGCGGGCACAGATACGCAGTATTTT. It is translated as CASSLEITGGAGTDTQYF.

This chain connects TRBV27 to TRBJ1-5; 7 positions match TRBD1. The trim removed 2 bases at V and 5 bases at J, leaving 3 bases unmatched. Germline V gives CDR1 MNHEY, CDR2 SMNVEV (reference sequence). The CDR3 runs to 14 residues. The CDR3 region has the DNA TGTGCCAGCAGTTTAGCAGGGGGAGATCAGCCCCAGCATTTT. Translation gives CASSLAGGDQPQHF.

The CDR3 sequence: CASSFGTAYEQYV. The CDR3 coding sequence is TGTGCCAGCAGCTTCGGGACAGCCTACGAGCAGTACGTC. The V gene is TRBV7-9, the J gene TRBJ2-7, with 7 bases aligning to TRBD1. In germline, CDR1 is SEHNR, CDR2 FQNEAQ (reference sequence). The CDR3 contains 13 residues. With 3 bases clipped from V and 2 bases from J, the junction kept 1 base outside the gene matches.

V and J are TRBV5-1 and TRBJ1-1; D is undetermined. Germline V gene sequence: CDR1 SGHRS, CDR2 YFSETQ. The V gene lost 0 bases and the J gene lost 2 bases, with 11 bases spanning the gap. The CDR3 is 15 residues long. As DNA, the CDR3 is TGCGCCAGCAGCTTGGCTCCAGGAGGAAACACTGAAGCTTTCTTT. Translating it yields CASSLAPGGNTEAFF.

The chain couples TRBV2 to TRBJ1-6, with a tentative D call TRBD1 (6 bases). Trimming cost V 5 bases and J 9 bases, with 14 bases left between them. CDR3 size: 14 residues. Looked up from germline, CDR1 is SNHLY and CDR2 is FYNNEI. The CDR3 sequence is CASSLGALGSPLHF. CDR3 nucleotide sequence: TGTGCCAGCAGTCTGGGGGCCCTTGGTTCACCCCTCCACTTT.

The genes are TRBV6-1 and TRBJ2-7, with 7 bases matching TRBD1. CDR1 and CDR2 from the germline V gene are MNHNS and SASEGT. After removal of 3 bases from V and 4 bases from J, the junction contained 6 bases not matched to a gene. The CDR3 contains 14 residues. Here the CDR3 reads CASSEGQRGYEQYF. The CDR3 DNA reads TGTGCCAGCAGTGAGGGACAGAGAGGATACGAGCAGTACTTC.

The chain uses TRBV11-3 and TRBJ2-3; perhaps TRBD2 as D (6 bases). V was shortened by 3 bases and J by 5 bases, with 12 bases between the two germline ends. Germline-derived CDR1 and CDR2 are SGHNT and YENEEA. The CDR3 is 14 residues long. CDR3 sequence reads: CASSFYVGGDTQYF. DNA for the CDR3: TGTGCCAGCAGCTTCTACGTGGGGGGAGATACGCAGTATTTT.

This clone came up once. This sequence joins TRBV10-3 and TRBJ2-1; 8 bases agree with TRBD2. With 6 bases clipped from V and 7 bases from J, the junction kept 17 bases outside the gene matches. The CDR3 sequence is 17 residues long. Germline V gives CDR1 ENHRY, CDR2 SYGVKD. The CDR3 DNA sequence: TGTGCCATCAGCGCCACTAGCGGTACCTCTCGGTGGAATGAGCAGTTCTTC. Translation: CAISATSGTSRWNEQFF.

This rearrangement joins TRBV28 to TRBJ2-7, with TRBD2 as a possible D gene (5 bases). In germline, CDR1 is MDHEN, CDR2 SYDVKM. The CDR3 runs to 22 residues. Between the trimmed V and J ends, which lost 2 bases and 1 base, there was a span of 33 bases. The CDR3 region has the DNA TGTGCCAGCAGTTTACTACCTCTTTTAATTTCTCGCCCGGAGGCGCCATCCTACGAGCAGTACTTC. This codes for CASSLLPLLISRPEAPSYEQYF. Full variable domain (rest looked up from reference TRBV28 and TRBJ2-7): DVKVTQSSRYLVKRTGEKVFLECVQDMDHENMFWYRQDPGLGLRLIYFSYDVKMKEKGDIPEGYSVSREKKERFSLILESASTNQTSMYLCASSLLPLLISRPEAPSYEQYFGPGTRLTVT.

This chain links TRBV5-1 with TRBJ2-5; 7 bases align to TRBD2. CDR1 and CDR2 (germline): SGHRS, YFSETQ. V lost 3 bases and J lost 2; bases outside the gene matches: 10. CDR3 length equals 16 residues. For the CDR3, the DNA is TGCGCCAGCAGCTCCGGACACGGAGCGGGACAAGAGACCCAGTACTTC. Amino acid sequence: CASSSGHGAGQETQYF.

This rearrangement joins TRBV9 to TRBJ2-1; D gene ambiguous. Trimming took off 4 bases at V and 8 bases at J, with 13 bases between the two ends. This CDR3 has 13 amino acids. In germline, CDR1 is SGDLS, CDR2 YYNGEE. This chain's CDR3 is CASSPPRSHEQFF. CDR3 nucleotide sequence: TGTGCCAGCAGCCCCCCGAGGTCCCATGAGCAGTTCTTC.

The chain employs TRBV6-1 and TRBJ2-5, with 12 bases matching TRBD2. This CDR3 has 14 amino acids. Losses at the gene ends were 4 bases for V and 5 bases for J; bases not matched to a gene: 2. Germline loops: CDR1 MNHNS, CDR2 SASEGT. CDR3 region: CASSGGLAGETQYF. CDR3 bases: TGTGCCAGCAGTGGGGGACTAGCGGGTGAGACCCAGTACTTC.

This clone was counted only a few times. The V and J genes are TRBV4-3 and TRBJ1-1; 7 bases are shared with TRBD1. V trimming: 1 base; J trimming: 3 bases; junction bases outside the gene matches: 11. The V gene's germline CDR1 is LGHNA and CDR2 YSLEER. This CDR3 comprises 17 residues. CDR3 loop: CASSQGAGTTGDTEAFF. The CDR3 DNA reads TGCGCCAGCAGCCAAGGTGCGGGGACCACAGGGGACACTGAAGCTTTCTTT.

The chain combines TRBV6-6 with TRBJ2-5; TRBD1 matches at 8 bases. The CDR3 has 13 amino acids. The V gene end was trimmed by 2 bases and the J gene end by 5 bases; junction bases not matched to a gene: 1. The germline V gene encodes CDR1 MNHNY and CDR2 SVGAGI (reference sequence). CDR3 sequence: CASSYDRGETQYF. The DNA of the CDR3 is TGTGCCAGCAGTTACGACAGGGGTGAGACCCAGTACTTC.